The 32 T cell receptor beta chains listed next were all sequenced from one sample in a study of T cell repertoires in cytomegalovirus infection. Their recognized antigens are unknown. TCRdb reprocessed the reads via MiXCR and lists one record per CDR3 protein. The sample yields about 920,000 distinct CDR3 sequences, approximately 31% seen once. The sequences come from cultured CD8+ T cells from PBMCs, collected from culture after CMV antigen stimulation. The receptors were gathered from a human donor in good health (CMV status not recorded). Some clones in this sample may be carry-over from other donors' samples.

This clonotype was seen at least ten times. The chain carries TRBV12-5 and TRBJ2-1, with TRBD2 matching over 8 bases. The CDR3 runs to 18 residues. CDR1 is LGHNT and CDR2 is FRNRAP in the germline V gene. J lost 2 bases, V lost 1 base, and 10 bases had no gene match. The CDR3 loop reads CASGLAGAAGAPYNEQFF. CDR3 DNA sequence: TGTGCTAGTGGTTTGGCAGGGGCAGCGGGGGCGCCCTACAATGAGCAGTTCTTC.

This clonotype was observed a few times. The V gene is TRBV19, the J gene TRBJ2-3, with TRBD1 matching over 9 bases. Trimming cost V 4 bases and J 5 bases; bases outside gene matches: 4. This CDR3 spans 14 amino acids. Germline CDR1 LNHDA, CDR2 SQIVND (reference sequence). The CDR3 DNA is TGTGCCAGTAGTAGACAGGGGGTCGGAGATACGCAGTATTTT. Translation: CASSRQGVGDTQYF.

CDR3 coding DNA: TGTGCCAGCAGTTTCCCGGACAGGGGTTCCGATACGCAGTATTTT. Its translation is CASSFPDRGSDTQYF. J is TRBJ2-3 and V is TRBV6-6, with 9 bases that match TRBD1. This CDR3 is 15 amino acids long. V was clipped by 4 bases and J by 6 bases; unmatched bases: 8. Germline CDR1 MNHNY, CDR2 SVGAGI (reference sequence).

The rearrangement uses TRBV20-1 and TRBJ2-7; 7 bases align to TRBD1. Per germline, CDR1 DFQATT and CDR2 SNEGSKA (reference sequence). Losses at the gene ends were 5 bases for V and 0 bases for J; bases not matched to a gene: 4. The CDR3 covers 13 residues. CDR3 nucleotides: TGCAGTGCTGGGACAGACAACTCCTACGAGCAGTACGTC. This encodes CSAGTDNSYEQYV.

This clonotype came up many times. The chain is built from TRBV7-8 and TRBJ2-1; D might be TRBD1 (5 bases). Germline CDR1 SGHVS, CDR2 FQNEAQ. The V end lost 1 base, the J end lost 9 bases, and 7 bases lay between the germline ends. CDR3 length: 12 amino acids. The CDR3 nucleotides read TGTGCCAGCAGCTTAGTCAGGGTTGAGCAGTTCTTC. Translated, it gives CASSLVRVEQFF.

Here the CDR3 DNA reads TGTGCCAGCAGCCAAGTTGGAGGGCGCGGCTACGAGCAGTACTTC. Its protein product is CASSQVGGRGYEQYF. The chain is built from TRBV3-1 and TRBJ2-7; maybe TRBD2 (6 bases). Trimming cost V 1 base and J 3 bases, with 13 bases left between them. The germline V gene has CDR1 LGHDT and CDR2 YNNKEL (reference sequence). The CDR3 is made up of 15 amino acids.

There are a few counts of this clonotype. The chain is built from TRBV4-1 and TRBJ2-1; D remains unclear. This CDR3 has 14 residues. V was pared by 1 base and J by 10 bases, with 14 bases between. The germline V gene encodes CDR1 MGHRA and CDR2 YSYEKL. The CDR3 DNA is TGCGCCAGCAGCCAAGGCGCAGCCCTACAGGAGCAGTTCTTC. It is translated as CASSQGAALQEQFF.

The gene calls are TRBV7-6 and TRBJ2-7, with D perhaps TRBD2 (6 bases). V was shortened by 2 bases and J by 6 bases, with 8 bases between the two germline ends. Germline CDR1 is SGHVS and CDR2 is FNYEAQ. The CDR3 spans 12 residues. The CDR3 nucleotides read TGTGCCAGCAGCTTAAACGGGGGCGAGCAGTACTTC. As protein: CASSLNGGEQYF.

In this sample, this clonotype turned up a few times. The chain uses TRBV6-5 and TRBJ1-1, with D maybe TRBD1 (6 bases). This CDR3 spans 13 amino acids. Deletions cut 6 bases from V and 3 bases from J, with 11 bases between. Germline assignment: CDR1 MNHEY and CDR2 SVGAGI. The CDR3 here is CASSYRVHTEAFF. The CDR3 bases are TGTGCCAGCAGCTACAGGGTCCACACTGAAGCTTTCTTT.

V is TRBV6-2 or TRBV6-3 and J is TRBJ2-7; a weak D match, TRBD2 (5 bases). Germline loops: CDR1 MNHEY, CDR2 SVGEGT. V gave up 11 bases and J gave up 11 bases, with 40 bases separating them. The CDR3 runs 18 residues. CDR3 DNA sequence: TGTGCCGGAAACCCGACTGGGAAGAGGGTTAGGCAGGTCACGTTGGAGTACGTC. Residues: CAGNPTGKRVRQVTLEYV.

This clonotype was detected a few times. V usage is TRBV9 and J usage is TRBJ2-5, with 10 bases identical to TRBD2. The CDR3 consists of 15 residues. The ends lost 4 bases at V and 0 bases at J; junction bases unmatched: 3. In germline, CDR1 is SGDLS, CDR2 YYNGEE. CDR3 loop: CASSYSGGHQETQYF. As DNA, the CDR3 is TGTGCCAGCAGCTATAGCGGGGGGCACCAAGAGACCCAGTACTTC.

The CDR3 sequence is CASSLTAGAVNTEAFF. The CDR3, as DNA: TGCGCCAGCAGCCTTACCGCAGGGGCGGTGAACACTGAAGCTTTCTTT. V gene TRBV4-1 combines with J gene TRBJ1-1, with D possibly being TRBD1 (6 bases). Germline V CDR1 and CDR2: MGHRA, YSYEKL. The V and J ends lost 4 bases and 0 bases respectively, with 15 bases between them. There are 16 residues in the CDR3.

A word on this clonotype: This sequence may be a read error, since a much larger clone differs from it by one base. This rearrangement joins TRBV7-4 to TRBJ2-7; possible D gene TRBD1, 6 bases. CDR3 length equals 14 residues. Germline values: CDR1 SGHVT, CDR2 SQSDAQ. CDR3 sequence: CASSPRDTPYERYF. Here the CDR3 DNA reads TGTGCCAGCAGCCCTCGGGACACCCCCTACGAGCGGTACTTC.

CDR3 DNA sequence: TGCGCCAGCAGCTTGGGGGGAATTGCCTACAATGAGCAGTTCTTC. Translating gives CASSLGGIAYNEQFF. The chain couples TRBV5-1 to TRBJ2-1; D is undetermined. Trimming pared 0 bases from V and 2 bases from J, leaving 9 bases between. The CDR3 totals 15 residues. Germline loops: CDR1 SGHRS, CDR2 YFSETQ.

The sample holds a few counts of this clonotype. The chain recombines TRBV27 with TRBJ2-7, with D hard to call. Germline V CDR1 and CDR2: MNHEY, SMNVEV (reference sequence). Trimming removed 9 bases at V and 7 bases at J, with 22 bases between. The CDR3 covers 14 residues. CDR3 region: CASSTLVGTLEQYF. CDR3 sequence (DNA): TGTGCCAGTTCGACCCTTGTGGGTACATTGGAGCAGTACTTC.

This clonotype was detected many times. Here the CDR3 DNA reads TGTGCCAGCAGCCCGGACAGGGTCTACACTGAAGCTTTCTTT. It yields the protein CASSPDRVYTEAFF. The rearrangement joins TRBV28 to TRBJ1-1; 8 bases are shared with TRBD1. Germline CDR1 and CDR2: MDHEN and SYDVKM. This CDR3 has 14 amino acids. The trim removed 6 bases at V and 3 bases at J, leaving 6 bases unmatched. The variable domain in full, with the rest retrieved from reference TRBV28 and TRBJ1-1, is DVKVTQSSRYLVKRTGEKVFLECVQDMDHENMFWYRQDPGLGLRLIYFSYDVKMKEKGDIPEGYSVSREKKERFSLILESASTNQTSMYLCASSPDRVYTEAFFGQGTRLTVV.

The gene calls are TRBV6-1 and TRBJ1-5; D remains ambiguous. The CDR3 has 14 residues. V dropped 3 bases and J dropped 13 bases, with 19 bases sitting between them. The V gene's germline CDR1 is MNHNS and CDR2 SASEGT. CDR3 coding DNA: TGTGCCAGCAGTGATCCCCTTACGGAGTGGGCTCAGCATTTT. It codes for CASSDPLTEWAQHF.

The sample holds a few counts of this clonotype. A read error is possible here, since a much larger clone lies one base away. The chain uses TRBV12-3 or TRBV12-4 and TRBJ2-6; D is perhaps TRBD2 (5 bases). This CDR3 contains 16 residues. This CDR3 is CANSSGLFSGANVLTF. The CDR3 DNA is TGTGCCAACAGTTCTGGACTGTTCTCTGGGGCCAACGTCCTGACTTTC.

This clonotype has a single count. The V gene is TRBV3-1, the J gene TRBJ1-2; no reliable D call. V lost 0 bases and J 4 bases, leaving 12 bases between the germline ends. This CDR3 has 15 amino acids. The germline CDR1 and CDR2 sequences are LGHDT and YNNKEL (reference sequence). This CDR3 reads CASSQDYGGPYGYTF. DNA for the CDR3: TGTGCCAGCAGCCAAGATTACGGCGGACCCTATGGCTACACCTTC.

This clonotype was found a few times. This chain connects TRBV7-6 to TRBJ2-6, with D possibly being TRBD2 (5 bases). From germline, CDR1 is SGHVS and CDR2 FNYEAQ. Trimming left V 5 bases short and J 2 bases short, with 13 bases between. The CDR3 covers 16 residues. The CDR3 region is CASSPSPGTGANVLTF. In DNA, the CDR3 is TGTGCCAGCAGCCCTAGCCCGGGGACTGGGGCCAACGTCCTGACTTTC.

This clonotype was recorded at least ten times. The chain joins TRBV12-3 or TRBV12-4 to TRBJ1-1, with D maybe TRBD1 (6 bases). The CDR3 is 15 residues long. Trimming left V 4 bases short and J 1 base short, with 13 bases between. CDR3 bases: TGTGCCAGCAGTTATGGGGGGCCTTCGAACACTGAAGCTTTCTTT. This sequence encodes CASSYGGPSNTEAFF.

The chain couples TRBV7-9 to TRBJ2-7; TRBD2 matches at 7 bases. Losses at the gene ends were 6 bases for V and 7 bases for J; bases not matched to a gene: 6. The V gene's germline CDR1 is SEHNR and CDR2 FQNEAQ (reference sequence). CDR3 length: 12 amino acids. The chain's CDR3 is CASSRDGREQYF. The CDR3, as DNA: TGTGCCAGCAGTAGGGACGGGAGGGAGCAGTACTTC.

This chain links TRBV9 with TRBJ1-1; 8 bases match TRBD1. This CDR3 region has 14 residues. After removal of 2 bases from V and 4 bases from J, the junction contained 4 bases not matched to a gene. CDR1 and CDR2 (germline): SGDLS, YYNGEE. CDR3 nucleotide sequence: TGTGCCAGCAGCGTTGACAGGGGTCGCACTGAAGCTTTCTTT. Its protein is CASSVDRGRTEAFF. Together with reference TRBV9 and TRBJ1-1, the CDR3 gives the full variable domain: DSGVTQTPKHLITATGQRVTLRCSPRSGDLSVYWYQQSLDQGLQFLIQYYNGEERAKGNILERFSAQQFPDLHSELNLSSLELGDSALYFCASSVDRGRTEAFFGQGTRLTVV.

In this sample, this clonotype turned up a few times. The CDR3 DNA reads TGTGCCAGCAAAGGGCCGTTCCAAGAGACCCAGTACTTC. Translated, it gives CASKGPFQETQYF. The chain joins TRBV7-9 to TRBJ2-5; no reliable D call. The CDR3 sequence is 13 residues long. Germline values: CDR1 SEHNR, CDR2 FQNEAQ (reference sequence). Trimming pared 7 bases from V and 1 base from J, leaving 10 bases between.

This clonotype has only a few counts. This rearrangement joins TRBV12-3 or TRBV12-4 to TRBJ2-1, with 12 bases that match TRBD2. Trimming removed 6 bases from V and 8 bases from J; junction bases left unmatched: 8. CDR3 length equals 15 residues. In nucleotides, the CDR3 is TGTGCCAGCAGCCAATCTAGCGGGGGGGGTGATGAGCAGTTCTTC. It codes for CASSQSSGGGDEQFF.

J is TRBJ2-5 and V is TRBV10-3, with TRBD1 matching 7 bases. CDR1 and CDR2 from the germline V gene are ENHRY and SYGVKD. The V gene end was trimmed by 4 bases and the J gene end by 1 base; junction bases not matched to a gene: 21. The CDR3 runs to 20 residues. CDR3 protein: CAISGSTGQEITGPQETQYF. The CDR3 DNA reads TGTGCCATCAGTGGATCGACCGGACAGGAAATTACGGGACCCCAAGAGACCCAGTACTTC.

The table lists this clonotype with many counts. The chain links TRBV7-9 to TRBJ1-1; D uncertain. The CDR3 is made up of 16 amino acids. Trimming removed 8 bases at V and 1 base at J, with 20 bases between. Germline CDR1 is SEHNR and CDR2 is FQNEAQ (reference sequence). The CDR3 protein is CASVREVQFQNTEAFF. The DNA of the CDR3 is TGTGCCAGCGTACGGGAGGTCCAGTTCCAGAACACTGAAGCTTTCTTT. Full variable domain (rest looked up from reference TRBV7-9 and TRBJ1-1): DTGVSQNPRHKITKRGQNVTFRCDPISEHNRLYWYRQTLGQGPEFLTYFQNEAQLEKSRLLSDRFSAERPKGSFSTLEIQRTEQGDSAMYLCASVREVQFQNTEAFFGQGTRLTVV.

Only a few counts were recorded for this clonotype. The chain carries TRBV12-3 or TRBV12-4 and TRBJ2-3; 11 positions agree with TRBD1. Trimming removed 5 bases from V and 5 bases from J; junction bases left unmatched: 3. This CDR3 is built from 14 residues. In nucleotides, the CDR3 is TGTGCCAGCAGTGGACAGGGGGCGCGAGATACGCAGTATTTT. It is translated as CASSGQGARDTQYF.

The rearrangement links TRBV27 to TRBJ2-7, with TRBD1 matching over 7 bases. This CDR3 is 16 amino acids long. CDR1 and CDR2 from the germline V gene are MNHEY and SMNVEV (reference sequence). With 4 bases clipped from V and 3 bases from J, the junction kept 12 bases outside the gene matches. The chain's CDR3 is CASSSYPRDSYYEQYF. The CDR3, as DNA: TGTGCCAGCAGTTCTTACCCCCGGGACAGCTACTACGAGCAGTACTTC.

The CDR3 bases are TGCAGCGTTGAAGGAAGGTCCTTGATGCATACCGGGGAGCTGTTTTTT. This sequence encodes CSVEGRSLMHTGELFF. The V and J genes are TRBV29-1 and TRBJ2-2; D gene unclear. This CDR3 is 16 amino acids long. From germline, CDR1 is SQVTM and CDR2 ANQGSEA. The V end was cut by 1 base, the J end by 5 bases, with 17 bases between.

This clonotype has a handful of counts. The chain has TRBV12-3 or TRBV12-4 and TRBJ2-6; no reliable D call. The V gene lost 3 bases and the J gene lost 0 bases, with 9 bases spanning the gap. CDR3 size: 16 residues. CDR3 nucleotides: TGTGCCAGCAGTTTTAACACATTCTCTGGGGCCAACGTCCTGACTTTC. Its translation: CASSFNTFSGANVLTF.

This clonotype has more than one count but fewer than ten. The chain combines TRBV4-1 with TRBJ1-6, with D unresolved. The germline CDR1 and CDR2 sequences are MGHRA and YSYEKL. CDR3 length equals 17 residues. Trimming left V 2 bases short and J 0 bases short, with 11 bases between. DNA of the CDR3: TGCGCCAGCAGCCAAATCCACCGGAGCTCCTATAATTCACCCCTCCACTTT. This sequence encodes CASSQIHRSSYNSPLHF.